These 20 T cell receptor beta chains originate from one sample sequenced in a study of control samples from healthy donors and cancer patients. Clones were sequenced by immunoSEQ multiplex PCR, and TCRdb holds only the in-frame ones, with some missing. The sample shows approximately 9,900 clones, more than 85% of them seen only once. Sequencing was carried out using PBMCs. These receptors were obtained from a man between 60 and 75 years old with colorectal cancer.

V and J are TRBV2 and TRBJ1-2, with a weak D call TRBD1 (5 bases). The CDR3 runs to 12 residues. Trimming cost V 9 bases and J 7 bases, with 15 bases left between them. Germline-derived CDR1 and CDR2 are SNHLY and FYNNEI. This CDR3 reads CASDGGVGGYTF. In DNA form, the CDR3 reads TGTGCCAGTGATGGGGGTGTCGGTGGCTACACCTTC.

V and J are TRBV19 and TRBJ2-5; 9 nucleotides align to TRBD1. Germline CDR1 LNHDA, CDR2 SQIVND (reference sequence). The CDR3 runs to 14 residues. With 10 bases clipped from V and 1 base from J, the junction kept 7 bases outside the gene matches. The CDR3: CATRDRVGQETQYF. The CDR3 DNA follows: TGTGCCACAAGGGACAGGGTCGGCCAAGAGACCCAGTACTTC.

The rearrangement links TRBV25-1 to TRBJ1-2; 8 nucleotides agree with TRBD1. Germline V CDR1 and CDR2: MGHDK, SYGVNS. The CDR3 consists of 17 residues. With V trimmed by 3 bases and J by 4 bases, 13 bases remained unmatched. This CDR3 reads CASSDTRAGGAGYGYTF. The CDR3 DNA reads TGTGCCAGCAGTGATACCCGGGCAGGGGGCGCTGGCTATGGCTACACCTTC.

This chain joins TRBV7-9 and TRBJ1-6; no reliable D call. The V and J ends lost 1 base and 10 bases respectively, with 8 bases between them. This CDR3 is built from 13 residues. CDR1 is SEHNR, CDR2 FQNEAQ, per germline (reference sequence). CDR3 amino acids: CASSLGAESPLHF. The CDR3 DNA follows: TGTGCCAGCAGCTTAGGGGCGGAGTCACCCCTCCACTTT.

The chain joins TRBV9 to TRBJ2-7; 11 nucleotides align to TRBD1. The CDR3 has 14 amino acids. Germline V gene data show CDR1 as SGDLS and CDR2 as YYNGEE. J was trimmed by 5 bases and V by 4 bases; bases with no gene match: 5. The CDR3 region is CASSLRTGGDEQYF. The CDR3 region has the DNA TGTGCCAGCAGCTTAAGGACAGGGGGCGACGAGCAGTACTTC.

The rearrangement joins TRBV7-9 to TRBJ2-1, with TRBD2 identical over 13 bases. The CDR3 totals 16 residues. From germline, CDR1 is SEHNR and CDR2 FQNEAQ (reference sequence). V shed 4 bases, J shed 5 bases, and the junction held 5 bases outside the gene matches. CDR3 protein: CASSSGLAGEDNEQFF. In nucleotides, the CDR3 is TGTGCCAGCAGCTCAGGACTAGCGGGGGAAGACAATGAGCAGTTCTTC.

V is TRBV10-3 and J is TRBJ2-5, with 8 positions matching TRBD1. The CDR3 contains 17 residues. Germline V lookup: CDR1 ENHRY, CDR2 SYGVKD. Trimming removed 0 bases from V and 5 bases from J; junction bases left unmatched: 11. The CDR3 sequence: CAISESLRQGSTETQYF. CDR3 nucleotide sequence: TGTGCCATCAGTGAGTCTCTTCGACAGGGGAGTACGGAGACCCAGTACTTC.

This clone was recorded once. The gene calls are TRBV7-8 and TRBJ1-2, with a possible D match to TRBD1 (5 bases). Germline CDR1 reads SGHVS; CDR2 reads FQNEAQ. Between the trimmed V and J ends, which lost 3 bases and 2 bases, there was a span of 13 bases. CDR3 length: 15 residues. CDR3 bases: TGTGCCAGCAGCTTGAATTCGGGACTAAACTATGGCTACACCTTC. It is translated as CASSLNSGLNYGYTF.

The chain is built from TRBV7-9 and TRBJ2-7; TRBD2 matches 7 bases. This CDR3 comprises 13 residues. Germline assignment: CDR1 SEHNR and CDR2 FQNEAQ (reference sequence). J gave up 3 bases and V 3 bases, and 2 bases lay outside the gene matches. CDR3 bases: TGTGCCAGCAGCTTCCGCGGGGGCTACGAGCAGTACTTC. Amino acids: CASSFRGGYEQYF.

In its sample, this clone ranks as large (0.1 to 1%). The chain carries TRBV10-3 and TRBJ2-1, with D possibly TRBD2 on 6 matching bases. CDR3 length: 15 amino acids. V dropped 2 bases and J dropped 12 bases, with 20 bases sitting between them. Germline CDR1 is ENHRY and CDR2 is SYGVKD. The DNA of the CDR3 is TGTGCCATCAGTGAGAACCCCGGGACTCCCGAGGGGCAGTTCTTC. Encoded protein: CAISENPGTPEGQFF.

V gene TRBV28 combines with J gene TRBJ2-2, with D hard to call. The CDR3 contains 18 residues. Per germline, CDR1 MDHEN and CDR2 SYDVKM. V lost 2 bases, J lost 2 bases, and 18 bases lay in between. The CDR3 nucleotides read TGTGCCAGCAGTTTACGAATGACTGGGGAAGGAAACACCGGGGAGCTGTTTTTT. Translating gives CASSLRMTGEGNTGELFF.

The J gene is TRBJ1-1, the V gene TRBV6-5; 8 bases align to TRBD1. Germline V CDR1 and CDR2: MNHEY, SVGAGI. The CDR3 spans 13 residues. Trimming took 6 bases from V and 6 from J; bases not matched to a gene: 6. The CDR3 protein is CASSRTGQAEAFF. CDR3 nucleotide sequence: TGTGCCAGCAGCAGGACAGGGCAGGCTGAAGCTTTCTTT.

J is TRBJ2-3 and V is TRBV6-5; D gene uncertain. In germline, CDR1 is MNHEY, CDR2 SVGAGI. The CDR3 runs 15 residues. V dropped 8 bases and J dropped 0 bases, with 15 bases sitting between them. CDR3 bases: TGTGCCAGCCCCGGTCTAGGAAGTAGCACAGATACGCAGTATTTT. This translates into CASPGLGSSTDTQYF.

This sequence joins TRBV6-5 and TRBJ2-7, with 7 bases aligning to TRBD2. Germline V gene data show CDR1 as MNHEY and CDR2 as SVGAGI. V lost 5 bases, J lost 6 bases, and 7 bases stayed unmatched. CDR3 length: 13 residues. CDR3 DNA sequence: TGTGCCAGCAGTAGCAGCGGGGATCGCGAGCAGTACTTC. Translated: CASSSSGDREQYF.

This clone has just one count. The chain couples TRBV4-1 to TRBJ1-5; possibly TRBD1 for D (6 bases). The CDR3 extends over 14 amino acids. CDR1 is MGHRA, CDR2 YSYEKL, per germline. V lost 4 bases and J 7 bases, leaving 14 bases between the germline ends. The CDR3 protein is CASSRPGTLQPQHF. Written as DNA, the CDR3 is TGCGCCAGCAGCCGTCCCGGGACACTACAGCCCCAGCATTTT.

The CDR3 region has the DNA TGTGCCAGCAGTTCCCAGGGGGCAAACACGAATGAGCAGTTCTTC. It codes for CASSSQGANTNEQFF. V gene TRBV27 combines with J gene TRBJ2-1; 8 bases fit TRBD1. Germline V gene sequence: CDR1 MNHEY, CDR2 SMNVEV (reference sequence). The junction had 9 bases not matched to a gene; V was cut back by 4 bases and J by 7 bases. The CDR3 runs to 15 residues.

CDR3 nucleotides: TGTGCCAGCAGTTTATCTGGGAACAGGGGTTCACCCCTCCACTTT. Its protein product is CASSLSGNRGSPLHF. The gene calls are TRBV27 and TRBJ1-6; 7 bases match TRBD1. CDR1 is MNHEY, CDR2 SMNVEV, per germline (reference sequence). The CDR3 is made up of 15 amino acids. Trimming took 0 bases from V and 9 from J; bases not matched to a gene: 5.

The chain links TRBV4-1 to TRBJ1-5; D remains ambiguous. This CDR3 spans 16 amino acids. Germline CDR1 reads MGHRA; CDR2 reads YSYEKL. V was trimmed by 2 bases and J by 0 bases, leaving 11 bases between them. The CDR3 loop is CASSQRLADSNQPQHF. In DNA, the CDR3 is TGCGCCAGCAGCCAACGGTTGGCAGATAGCAATCAGCCCCAGCATTTT.

This chain connects TRBV2 to TRBJ1-2, with a tentative D call TRBD1 (6 bases). This CDR3 has 13 residues. The ends were cut back, 4 bases at V and 4 bases at J, with 10 bases in the middle. Germline CDR1 is SNHLY and CDR2 is FYNNEI. The DNA of the CDR3 is TGTGCCAGCAGTGCGGACAGACTCTATGGCTACACCTTC. It encodes CASSADRLYGYTF.

The rearrangement links TRBV6-6 to TRBJ2-7; D uncertain. V lost 5 bases and J 3 bases, leaving 5 bases between the germline ends. Germline CDR1 MNHNY, CDR2 SVGAGI (reference sequence). This CDR3 spans 11 amino acids. CDR3 in amino acids: CASSSLYEQYF. The CDR3 DNA follows: TGTGCCAGCAGTAGCCTCTACGAGCAGTACTTC.